The T cell receptor beta chain described here comes from a study of CD8 T cells in Susac syndrome. About the study: When blood was collected, patients with Susac syndrome were therapy-naive, were taking corticosteroids, or were receiving intravenous immunoglobulin alone.

Germline CDR1 DFQATT, CDR2 SNEGSKA (reference sequence). This CDR3 has 17 amino acids. After removal of 1 base from V and 5 bases from J, the junction contained 11 bases not matched to a gene. Random-hexamer reverse transcription was applied to roughly 0.5 to 1 ug RNA. With immunoSEQ multiplex PCR, TCR beta CDR3 was amplified across 54 Vbeta and 13 Jbeta. Using its own MiXCR run on the immunoSEQ multiplex PCR reads, TCRdb lists one record per CDR3 protein. The data contain 240,000 or so distinct CDR3 sequences, 90% to 97% of them singletons. As to this clonotype: The antigen remains undetermined.

Study results and limitations: The authors acknowledged that their TCR sequencing and HLA analysis involved a relatively small number of individuals.

The chain links TRBV20-1 to TRBJ2-7; 13 bases match TRBD2. This receptor was identified in a human donor with Susac syndrome. The specimen sequenced was CD4+ T cells from PBMCs. The CDR3 loop reads CSARVGGTSGNVHEQYF. CDR3 sequence (DNA): TGCAGTGCTAGAGTGGGTGGGACTAGCGGGAATGTCCACGAGCAGTACTTC.